One sample yielded the 21 T cell receptor beta chains listed below, sequenced in a study of blood T cell repertoires in COVID-19. Sequencing used immunoSEQ multiplex PCR; TCRdb keeps in-frame clones, though not all of them. The data show a few hundred thousand clones, roughly 80% seen once. The sequenced sample consisted of peripheral blood. These receptors all stem from a woman aged 55 to 70 who had recovered from COVID-19.

The J gene is TRBJ1-1, the V gene TRBV5-1; D not resolved. Germline CDR1 reads SGHRS; CDR2 reads YFSETQ. V lost 0 bases and J lost 1, with 10 bases in between. The CDR3 length is 15 residues. CDR3 sequence: CASSLAGIENTEAFF. CDR3 bases: TGCGCCAGCAGCTTGGCGGGTATTGAGAACACTGAAGCTTTCTTT.

The genes are TRBV2 and TRBJ2-3, with 12 bases lining up with TRBD2. V gave up 5 bases and J gave up 4 bases; unmatched junction bases: 4. In germline, CDR1 is SNHLY, CDR2 FYNNEI. CDR3 size: 15 residues. CDR3 residues: CASSPLAGGPDTQYF. CDR3 nucleotides: TGTGCCAGCAGTCCGCTAGCGGGGGGGCCAGATACGCAGTATTTT.

The rearrangement uses TRBV10-3 and TRBJ2-6, with D possibly being TRBD1 (6 bases). This CDR3 is 17 amino acids long. Trimming cost V 4 bases and J 2 bases, with 15 bases left between them. The germline CDR1 and CDR2 sequences are ENHRY and SYGVKD. The CDR3 spells CAISASTGPTGANVLTF. CDR3 in DNA: TGTGCCATCAGTGCGTCAACAGGGCCAACTGGGGCCAACGTCCTGACTTTC.

This clone was seen a handful of times. The chain links TRBV6-2 or TRBV6-3 to TRBJ2-5; TRBD1 matches at 7 bases. CDR3 length: 13 residues. Losses at the gene ends were 5 bases for V and 5 bases for J; bases not matched to a gene: 5. CDR1 is MNHEY, CDR2 SVGEGT, per germline. In nucleotides, the CDR3 is TGTGCCAGCAGTACAGGGGATTTGGAGACCCAGTACTTC. Translating gives CASSTGDLETQYF.

J is TRBJ2-3 and V is TRBV5-1; 8 positions agree with TRBD2. The germline V gene encodes CDR1 SGHRS and CDR2 YFSETQ. CDR3 length: 15 amino acids. V gave up 4 bases and J gave up 2 bases; unmatched junction bases: 6. The CDR3 DNA is TGCGCCAGCAGCCTCCCGGGGGGGGTCACAGATACGCAGTATTTT. Its translation: CASSLPGGVTDTQYF.

This clone was recorded once. The chain recombines TRBV24-1 with TRBJ1-2; a possible D gene is TRBD1 (5 bases). The CDR3 extends over 15 amino acids. Trimming pared 9 bases from V and 6 bases from J, leaving 22 bases between. Germline CDR1 and CDR2: KGHDR and SFDVKD. Here the CDR3 reads CATLQVFTPNNGYTF. The CDR3 nucleotides are TGTGCCACCTTACAGGTTTTCACCCCTAATAATGGCTACACCTTC.

The CDR3 reads CASSPQGVSNQPQHF. For the CDR3, the DNA is TGTGCCAGCAGTCCTCAAGGGGTTAGCAATCAGCCCCAGCATTTT. J is TRBJ1-5 and V is TRBV3-1 (or the pseudogene TRBV3-2), with D possibly TRBD1 on 5 matching bases. Germline CDR1 reads LGHDT; CDR2 reads YNNKEL (reference sequence). The CDR3 runs to 15 residues. Trimming stripped 6 bases from V and 0 bases from J, with 12 bases between.

The chain has TRBV18 and TRBJ1-5; D not resolved. Germline V gives CDR1 KGHSH, CDR2 LQKENI. V was cut by 6 bases and J by 6 bases, with 9 bases left in between. CDR3 length: 12 residues. CDR3 in DNA: TGTGCCAGCTCTACGCCCGGTCAGCCCCAGCATTTT. Its translation: CASSTPGQPQHF.

The chain joins TRBV11-1 to TRBJ2-1; 10 bases agree with TRBD2. V shed 1 base and J 6 bases; nucleotides not matched to a gene: 6. The CDR3 totals 16 residues. The germline V gene has CDR1 SGHAT and CDR2 FQDESV (reference sequence). CDR3 DNA sequence: TGTGCCAGCAGCTTAGTGGGTAGCGGGGGGATCAATGAGCAGTTCTTC. Translating it yields CASSLVGSGGINEQFF.

This clone was detected once. This sequence joins TRBV6-6 and TRBJ1-3; 9 nucleotides align to TRBD1. The J segment lost 3 bases and the V segment lost 6 bases, leaving 6 bases of the junction unmatched. This CDR3 contains 15 residues. Germline V gene sequence: CDR1 MNHNY, CDR2 SVGAGI (reference sequence). The CDR3 protein is CASRPGTGNGNTIYF. In DNA form, the CDR3 reads TGTGCCAGCAGACCTGGGACAGGGAATGGAAACACCATATATTTT.

This clone appeared a single time. The chain is built from TRBV2 and TRBJ1-2; no clear D gene. The length of the CDR3 is 14 residues. The germline V gene encodes CDR1 SNHLY and CDR2 FYNNEI. V was clipped by 0 bases and J by 2 bases, with 7 bases between them. CDR3 protein: CASSEAGRNYGYTF. The CDR3 region has the DNA TGTGCCAGCAGTGAAGCGGGCAGAAACTATGGCTACACCTTC.

This chain uses TRBV20-1 with TRBJ2-2; TRBD2 aligns across 12 bases. CDR1 and CDR2 (germline): DFQATT, SNEGSKA (reference sequence). Trimming at V came to 3 bases and at J to 3 bases, leaving 14 bases not matched to a gene. The length of the CDR3 is 19 residues. Written as DNA, the CDR3 is TGCAGTGCTAGTTACCCCGAGCTAGCGGGGGGGCGGTACACCGGGGAGCTGTTTTTT. This gives the protein CSASYPELAGGRYTGELFF.

CDR3 nucleotide sequence: TGTGCCAGCAGCGGGGGGGTAGCAGATACGCAGTATTTT. Translated, it gives CASSGGVADTQYF. This rearrangement joins TRBV5-4 to TRBJ2-3; 7 bases align to TRBD2. V lost 4 bases, J lost 4 bases, and 3 bases stayed unmatched. There are 13 residues in the CDR3. Germline V gene data show CDR1 as SGHNT and CDR2 as YYREEE (reference sequence).

V gene TRBV7-9 combines with J gene TRBJ2-2, with D unclear. CDR1 is SEHNR and CDR2 is FQNEAQ in the germline V gene (reference sequence). The CDR3 length is 14 residues. Trimming pared 5 bases from V and 0 bases from J, leaving 7 bases between. The CDR3 sequence is CASSPRANTGELFF. The CDR3 nucleotides read TGTGCCAGCAGCCCCCGGGCGAACACCGGGGAGCTGTTTTTT.

The rearrangement uses TRBV5-1 and TRBJ1-1, with 8 nucleotides matching TRBD1. V shed 1 base and J 11 bases; nucleotides not matched to a gene: 16. Germline-derived CDR1 and CDR2 are SGHRS and YFSETQ. This CDR3 contains 16 residues. CDR3 loop: CASSLFLGETGARAFF. The DNA of the CDR3 is TGCGCCAGCAGCTTGTTTCTAGGGGAGACAGGGGCACGGGCTTTCTTT.

This rearrangement joins TRBV5-1 to TRBJ1-2; D is unresolved. Trimming removed 1 base at V and 0 bases at J, with 4 bases between. The CDR3 runs to 13 residues. In germline, CDR1 is SGHRS, CDR2 YFSETQ. The CDR3 spells CASSLSANYGYTF. CDR3 sequence (DNA): TGCGCCAGCAGCTTGTCAGCTAACTATGGCTACACCTTC.

The chain uses TRBV10-3 and TRBJ2-3; 7 bases match TRBD2. V lost 3 bases and J lost 2; bases outside the gene matches: 2. This CDR3 has 14 amino acids. The V gene's germline CDR1 is ENHRY and CDR2 SYGVKD. CDR3 in amino acids: CAISDRDYTDTQYF. The DNA for the CDR3 is TGTGCCATCAGTGACCGGGACTACACAGATACGCAGTATTTT.

Concerning this clone: Other nucleotide sequences from this sample produce the same CDR3. The V and J genes are TRBV3-1 (or the pseudogene TRBV3-2) and TRBJ2-3, with D uncertain. There are 13 residues in the CDR3. From germline, CDR1 is LGHDT and CDR2 YNNKEL (reference sequence). Between the trimmed V and J ends, which lost 4 bases and 2 bases, there was a span of 7 bases. The DNA for the CDR3 is TGTGCCAGCAGCCCATTACTCACAGATACGCAGTATTTT. It codes for CASSPLLTDTQYF.

This chain joins TRBV13 and TRBJ1-1, with D maybe TRBD1 (5 bases). The ends were cut back, 2 bases at V and 1 base at J, with 14 bases in the middle. The V gene's germline CDR1 is PRHDT and CDR2 FYEKMQ (reference sequence). The CDR3 has 16 amino acids. CDR3 in DNA: TGTGCCAGCAGCTTAATTGAGGAGGGGACGAACACTGAAGCTTTCTTT. This translates into CASSLIEEGTNTEAFF. Variable domain in full (rest from reference TRBV13 and TRBJ1-1): AAGVIQSPRHLIKEKRETATLKCYPIPRHDTVYWYQQGPGQDPQFLISFYEKMQSDKGSIPDRFSAQQFSDYHSELNMSSLELGDSALYFCASSLIEEGTNTEAFFGQGTRLTVV.

CDR3 sequence reads: CASSFGGYNEQFF. The DNA of the CDR3 is TGCGCCAGCAGTTTTGGCGGGTACAATGAGCAGTTCTTC. This chain uses TRBV10-2 with TRBJ2-1; D might be TRBD2 (5 bases). The CDR3 sequence is 13 residues long. V was trimmed by 5 bases and J by 4 bases, leaving 9 bases between them. The germline CDR1 and CDR2 sequences are WSHSY and SAAADI.

Here the CDR3 reads CASSINRDRGKGGYTF. The CDR3 DNA is TGTGCCAGCAGCATAAATCGGGACAGGGGTAAGGGAGGCTACACCTTC. V is TRBV5-6 and J is TRBJ1-2; 10 nucleotides align to TRBD1. V shed 4 bases, J shed 8 bases, and the junction held 14 bases outside the gene matches. The CDR3 has 16 residues. CDR1 SGHDT and CDR2 YYEEEE come from the germline V gene. Drawing the rest from reference TRBV5-6 and TRBJ1-2, the complete variable domain is DAGVTQSPTHLIKTRGQQVTLRCSPKSGHDTVSWYQQALGQGPQFIFQYYEEEERQRGNFPDRFSGHQFPNYSSELNVNALLLGDSALYLCASSINRDRGKGGYTFGSGTRLTVV.